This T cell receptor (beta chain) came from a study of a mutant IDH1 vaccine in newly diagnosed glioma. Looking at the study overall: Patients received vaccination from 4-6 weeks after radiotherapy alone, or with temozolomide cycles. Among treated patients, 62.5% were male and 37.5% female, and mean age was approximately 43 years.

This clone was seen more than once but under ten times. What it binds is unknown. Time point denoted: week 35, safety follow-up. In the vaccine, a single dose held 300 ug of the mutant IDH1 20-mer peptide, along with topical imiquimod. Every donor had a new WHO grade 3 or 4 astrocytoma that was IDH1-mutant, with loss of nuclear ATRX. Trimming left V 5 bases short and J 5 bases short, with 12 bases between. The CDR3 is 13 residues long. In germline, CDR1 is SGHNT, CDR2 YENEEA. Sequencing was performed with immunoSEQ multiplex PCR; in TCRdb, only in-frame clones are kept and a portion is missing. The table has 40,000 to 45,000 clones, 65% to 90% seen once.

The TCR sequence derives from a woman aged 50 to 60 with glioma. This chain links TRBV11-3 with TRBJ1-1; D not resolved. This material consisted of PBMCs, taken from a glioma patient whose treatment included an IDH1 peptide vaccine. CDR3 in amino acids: CASSLIEGTEAFF. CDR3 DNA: TGTGCCAGCAGCCTGATTGAGGGAACTGAAGCTTTCTTT.